The present TCR beta chain was sequenced within a study of T cell responses to AZD1222 COVID-19 vaccine. Study-wide points: It should be noted that donors were predominantly white British and more often female, and clonal diversity was possibly underestimated.

Worth noting for this clone: Its specificity is not known.

The protocol was immunoSEQ multiplex PCR, while the TCRdb copy is restricted to in-frame clones and leaves out a portion. The repertoire consists of 100,000 or so clones, with around nine tenths occurring once and the leading ten covering about 3.5%. J gave up 4 bases and V 0 bases, and 4 bases lay outside the gene matches. The CDR3 length is 14 residues. Germline V gene lookup returns CDR1 GTSNPN and CDR2 SVGIG (reference sequence). This clonotype originated in an adult in good health. The input for sequencing was peripheral blood, taken on day 0 of AZD1222 vaccination. V is TRBV30 and J is TRBJ1-2; TRBD1 aligns across 8 bases. CDR3: CAWSVSGGGYGYTF. DNA of the CDR3: TGTGCCTGGAGTGTTTCAGGGGGCGGCTATGGCTACACCTTC.